This TCR beta chain was identified in a study of CD8 T cells in ankylosing spondylitis. General study results and limits: From matched ankylosing spondylitis synovial fluid, disease-linked clones were reportedly recovered at significantly enriched levels. Roughly 8 highly homologous variants formed a TCR beta motif that appeared characteristic of ankylosing spondylitis blood.

V lost 2 bases, J lost 9 bases, and 15 bases lay in between. Germline values: CDR1 SNHLY, CDR2 FYNNEI. This CDR3 spans 14 amino acids. TCRdb fed the 5' RACE reads into MiXCR, producing one record per CDR3 protein. The data show about 460,000 distinct CDR3 sequences, with about 5.7% seen just once and approximately 4% held by the top ten. Notes on this clonotype: No antigen is known for it.

Sequenced material: blood, either unsorted or a sorted T cell fraction (not recorded which). The TCR was taken from a male donor with ankylosing spondylitis. This chain connects TRBV2 to TRBJ2-3, with D possibly matching TRBD1 (6 bases). CDR3 sequence (DNA): TGTGCCAGCAGTGAATACAATGGAGGACAGACGCAGTATTTT. Translated, it gives CASSEYNGGQTQYF.